The 2 T cell receptor beta chains below all came from one sample that was sequenced in a study of OX40 agonist ivuxolimab in advanced cancers. Repertoires were generated with immunoSEQ multiplex PCR, while TCRdb's copy carries only in-frame clones and drops some. Among around 60,000 clones listed, 85% to 95% were seen once. The sample was CD4+ or CD8+ T cells sorted from blood, taken in a trial of the OX40 agonist ivuxolimab. These receptors all stem from an adult with an advanced solid tumor such as melanoma, head and neck, liver or kidney cancer.

This chain uses TRBV29-1 with TRBJ2-1, with 9 bases lining up with TRBD1. Germline V gene data show CDR1 as SQVTM and CDR2 as ANQGSEA. V lost 3 bases, J lost 3 bases, and 9 bases stayed unmatched. This CDR3 is 16 amino acids long. CDR3 amino acids: CSVEQPGQGFYNEQFF. DNA for the CDR3: TGCAGCGTTGAGCAGCCGGGACAGGGTTTCTACAATGAGCAGTTCTTC.

V usage is TRBV5-8 and J usage is TRBJ1-1, with unresolved D. Germline V gene sequence: CDR1 SGHTS, CDR2 YDEGEE. The CDR3 is 14 amino acids. V was cut by 2 bases and J by 3 bases, with 11 bases left in between. The CDR3 DNA sequence: TGTGCCAGCAGCTTTAGGGAATTGTACACTGAAGCTTTCTTT. It translates to CASSFRELYTEAFF.